This T cell receptor beta chain derives from a study of graft-versus-host responses after intestinal transplantation. Study-wide points: Detected in recipient marrow were GvH clones, some of which were first observed in ileum or blood.

This CDR3 spans 12 amino acids. Trimming took 2 bases from V and 8 from J, leaving 5 bases between them. Per germline, CDR1 SGHDT and CDR2 YYEEEE. About this clone: The antigen is unknown.

Profiling relied on immunoSEQ multiplex PCR, and the TCRdb table lists in-frame clones only, not all of them. The sample lists approximately 7,000 clones; approximately 91% were seen once. This clonotype was sampled from a human patient who received an intestinal transplant, so some T cells may come from the graft donor. The chain has TRBV5-6 and TRBJ1-6; D is undetermined. This specimen consisted of PBMCs, obtained about 80 days after transplant. Here the CDR3 reads CASSFNHSPLHF. The CDR3 region has the DNA TGTGCCAGCAGCTTTAACCATTCACCCCTCCACTTT.